The sequence of this TCR beta chain was determined in a study of CD8+ T cells in alopecia areata. The CDR3 loop spans 16 amino acids. Trimming stripped 1 base from V and 0 bases from J, with 10 bases between. Germline CDR1 MGHRA, CDR2 YSYEKL. Specified treatment: oral pan-JAK inhibitor, 5-10 mg twice daily. It was cDNA, reverse transcribed from extracted RNA, that served as the sequencing template. Clones were read by immunoSEQ multiplex PCR, and TCRdb kept only the in-frame ones, dropping some. This table has about 160,000 clones, about three fifths appearing once. This clonotype originated in a human donor with alopecia areata. The chain recombines TRBV4-1 with TRBJ1-5; D might be TRBD1 (5 bases). Material: CD4+ T cells sorted from blood, obtained at week 4, from a patient treated with tofacitinib. The CDR3 sequence: CASSQVTGPSNQPQHF. Written as DNA, the CDR3 is TGCGCCAGCAGCCAAGTTACGGGGCCTAGCAATCAGCCCCAGCATTTT.